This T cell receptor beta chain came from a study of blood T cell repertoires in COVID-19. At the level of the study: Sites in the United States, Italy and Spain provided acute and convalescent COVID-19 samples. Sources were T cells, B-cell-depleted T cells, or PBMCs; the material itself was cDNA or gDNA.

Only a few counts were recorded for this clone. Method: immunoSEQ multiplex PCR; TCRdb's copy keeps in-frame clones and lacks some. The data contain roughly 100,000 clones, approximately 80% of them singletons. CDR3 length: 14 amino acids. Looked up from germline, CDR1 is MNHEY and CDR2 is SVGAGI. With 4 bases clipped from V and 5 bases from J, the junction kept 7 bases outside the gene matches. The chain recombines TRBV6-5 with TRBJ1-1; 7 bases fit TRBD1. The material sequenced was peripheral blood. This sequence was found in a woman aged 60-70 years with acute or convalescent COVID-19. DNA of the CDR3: TGTGCCAGCAGTTGGGCAGGGGGAAATACTGAAGCTTTCTTT. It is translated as CASSWAGGNTEAFF.